Presented here are 29 T cell receptor beta chains from one specimen sequenced in a study of T cell changes during pregnancy in multiple sclerosis. Assay used: immunoSEQ multiplex PCR; TCRdb lists only in-frame clones, some missing. The sample includes approximately 130,000 clones, approximately 93% seen only once; the top ten take 6.2%. Sequencing was performed on peripheral blood, taken before pregnancy. These TCRs come from a female donor with multiple sclerosis, enrolled in a pregnancy study.

V is TRBV7-2 and J is TRBJ2-1; D is perhaps TRBD2 (5 bases). V was trimmed by 5 bases and J by 0 bases, leaving 17 bases between them. The CDR3 is 17 residues long. Germline loops: CDR1 SGHTA, CDR2 FQGNSA. DNA for the CDR3: TGTGCCAGCAGCCTCCTGCCGCTAGCCGGCTCCTACAATGAGCAGTTCTTC. Protein: CASSLLPLAGSYNEQFF.

The CDR3 nucleotides are TGTGCCAGCAGCTTAAGAGGGGGGGCGCGAGGCTACACCTTC. Protein: CASSLRGGARGYTF. The J gene is TRBJ1-2, the V gene TRBV11-2; TRBD1 might be the D (6 bases). This CDR3 has 14 amino acids. CDR1 SGHAT and CDR2 FQNNGV come from the germline V gene. The ends were cut back, 2 bases at V and 8 bases at J, with 15 bases in the middle.

The J gene is TRBJ2-5, the V gene TRBV6-4; D perhaps matches TRBD1 (6 bases). Germline V lookup: CDR1 MRHNA, CDR2 SNTAGT. The CDR3 is 12 residues long. The ends were cut back, 7 bases at V and 1 base at J, with 7 bases in the middle. CDR3 in DNA: TGTGCCAGCACAGGGGTCCAAGAGACCCAGTACTTC. This encodes CASTGVQETQYF.

The genes are TRBV9 and TRBJ2-3, with 8 bases lining up with TRBD2. V shed 4 bases and J 1 base; nucleotides not matched to a gene: 5. The CDR3 has 15 amino acids. Germline loops: CDR1 SGDLS, CDR2 YYNGEE. The CDR3 sequence is CASSSTSGRTDTQYF. In nucleotides, the CDR3 is TGTGCCAGCAGCTCCACTAGCGGACGCACAGATACGCAGTATTTT.

Of note for this clone: This specimen includes other DNA sequences encoding the same CDR3. This chain links TRBV11-3 with TRBJ1-1; the D gene is possibly TRBD1 (5 bases). The ends were cut back, 1 base at V and 5 bases at J, with 8 bases in the middle. Germline V gene data show CDR1 as SGHNT and CDR2 as YENEEA. This CDR3 comprises 13 residues. DNA for the CDR3: TGTGCCAGCAGCTTAGTCCGGGGGACTGAAGCTTTCTTT. It codes for CASSLVRGTEAFF.

This sequence joins TRBV28 and TRBJ1-2; 9 bases fit TRBD1. The CDR3 has 15 amino acids. The germline V gene encodes CDR1 MDHEN and CDR2 SYDVKM. After removal of 6 bases from V and 4 bases from J, the junction contained 9 bases not matched to a gene. The CDR3 is CASSLVAGQGYGYTF. In nucleotides, the CDR3 is TGTGCCAGCAGCTTGGTGGCGGGACAGGGCTATGGCTACACCTTC.

The J gene is TRBJ2-1, the V gene TRBV4-1, with TRBD1 identical over 9 bases. Germline V gene data show CDR1 as MGHRA and CDR2 as YSYEKL. The CDR3 extends over 15 amino acids. The ends lost 4 bases at V and 4 bases at J; junction bases unmatched: 5. The CDR3 sequence: CASSLGQGRYNEQFF. The CDR3 DNA reads TGCGCCAGCAGCCTGGGACAGGGTCGGTACAATGAGCAGTTCTTC.

This chain joins TRBV5-1 and TRBJ1-2; 8 bases are a match to TRBD1. Losses at the gene ends were 0 bases for V and 6 bases for J; bases not matched to a gene: 7. Germline V CDR1 and CDR2: SGHRS, YFSETQ. The CDR3 runs to 15 residues. The CDR3: CASSLDGTGLNGYTF. CDR3 sequence (DNA): TGCGCCAGCAGCTTGGACGGGACAGGACTCAATGGCTACACCTTC.

This chain uses TRBV6-5 with TRBJ2-1; D perhaps matches TRBD2 (7 bases). Germline CDR1 is MNHEY and CDR2 is SVGAGI. The CDR3 length is 14 residues. V was clipped by 4 bases and J by 7 bases, with 14 bases between them. The CDR3 DNA follows: TGTGCCAGCAGTTTGGGGGGGGCCGGGAATGAGCAGTTCTTC. As protein: CASSLGGAGNEQFF.

This chain links TRBV5-1 with TRBJ2-7, with 7 bases identical to TRBD1. Trimming at V came to 1 base and at J to 5 bases, leaving 9 bases not matched to a gene. CDR3 length: 15 residues. The germline V gene encodes CDR1 SGHRS and CDR2 YFSETQ. CDR3 in amino acids: CASSLTQGYSDEQYF. CDR3 sequence (DNA): TGCGCCAGCAGCTTGACACAGGGGTATAGTGACGAGCAGTACTTC.

This rearrangement joins TRBV2 to TRBJ2-2, with D perhaps TRBD2 (7 bases). Germline V lookup: CDR1 SNHLY, CDR2 FYNNEI. The CDR3 runs 14 residues. Trimming shortened V by 7 bases and J by 5 bases, and 14 bases separated the two germline ends. DNA of the CDR3: TGTGCCAGCAAGGGGGGGCAGGAGACCGGGGAGCTGTTTTTT. Residues: CASKGGQETGELFF.

This clone was counted a single time. The chain joins TRBV6-1 to TRBJ1-2; possibly TRBD1 for D (5 bases). The V and J ends lost 3 bases and 0 bases respectively, with 14 bases between them. Germline loops: CDR1 MNHNS, CDR2 SASEGT. The CDR3 loop spans 16 amino acids. The CDR3: CASSDPGQRANYGYTF. The CDR3 region has the DNA TGTGCCAGCAGTGACCCAGGACAACGAGCTAACTATGGCTACACCTTC.

V gene TRBV6-1 combines with J gene TRBJ1-3; D call uncertain. The CDR3 sequence is 12 residues long. Germline CDR1 and CDR2: MNHNS and SASEGT. V gave up 9 bases and J gave up 4 bases, with 10 bases separating them. CDR3 amino acids: CASSRGGNTIYF. DNA of the CDR3: TGTGCCAGTAGTCGAGGAGGAAACACCATATATTTT.

The sample holds one count of this clone. The chain couples TRBV2 to TRBJ1-5, with TRBD1 identical over 9 bases. This CDR3 contains 15 residues. The junction had 7 bases not matched to a gene; V was cut back by 7 bases and J by 3 bases. Germline V gene data show CDR1 as SNHLY and CDR2 as FYNNEI. For the CDR3, the DNA is TGTGCCAGCAACCGGGACAGGGCTATCAATCAGCCCCAGCATTTT. Protein product: CASNRDRAINQPQHF.

This chain connects TRBV19 to TRBJ2-1; 7 bases match TRBD2. Germline V gene lookup returns CDR1 LNHDA and CDR2 SQIVND (reference sequence). The CDR3 runs to 16 residues. V lost 2 bases and J lost 4; bases outside the gene matches: 8. CDR3 DNA sequence: TGTGCCAGTAGTATAAACCCAGCGGGGATTTACAATGAGCAGTTCTTC. It specifies CASSINPAGIYNEQFF. The full variable domain, its missing parts supplied by reference TRBV19 and TRBJ2-1, is DGGITQSPKYLFRKEGQNVTLSCEQNLNHDAMYWYRQDPGQGLRLIYYSQIVNDFQKGDIAEGYSVSREKKESFPLTVTSAQKNPTAFYLCASSINPAGIYNEQFFGPGTRLTVL.

This chain links TRBV15 with TRBJ1-4, with 9 bases that match TRBD1. Trimming at V came to 0 bases and at J to 5 bases, leaving 7 bases not matched to a gene. The germline V gene has CDR1 LNHNV and CDR2 YYDKDF (reference sequence). The CDR3 covers 17 residues. As DNA, the CDR3 is TGTGCCACCAGCAGAGATCCGACCGGGACAGGGAATGAAAAACTGTTTTTT. Translating it yields CATSRDPTGTGNEKLFF.

V gene TRBV7-8 combines with J gene TRBJ2-3, with TRBD2 matching over 12 bases. The germline V gene has CDR1 SGHVS and CDR2 FQNEAQ. After removal of 2 bases from V and 3 bases from J, the junction contained 9 bases not matched to a gene. This CDR3 region has 18 residues. Here the CDR3 reads CASSLYSLAGGLTDTQYF. CDR3 DNA: TGTGCCAGCAGCTTATATTCCCTAGCGGGGGGGCTGACAGATACGCAGTATTTT.

The chain combines TRBV19 with TRBJ2-5, with 8 bases lining up with TRBD2. J gave up 2 bases and V 4 bases, and 6 bases lay outside the gene matches. CDR1 and CDR2 (germline): LNHDA, SQIVND (reference sequence). CDR3 length equals 15 residues. DNA for the CDR3: TGTGCCAGTAGTAGGGCGGGGGGCGATCAAGAGACCCAGTACTTC. This encodes CASSRAGGDQETQYF. The full variable domain, in which reference TRBV19 and TRBJ2-5 provide the parts outside the CDR3, is DGGITQSPKYLFRKEGQNVTLSCEQNLNHDAMYWYRQDPGQGLRLIYYSQIVNDFQKGDIAEGYSVSREKKESFPLTVTSAQKNPTAFYLCASSRAGGDQETQYFGPGTRLLVL.

The chain joins TRBV7-9 to TRBJ1-4; no reliable D call. Deletions cut 1 base from V and 5 bases from J, with 8 bases between. Per the germline V gene, CDR1 is SEHNR and CDR2 is FQNEAQ (reference sequence). The CDR3 contains 14 residues. The CDR3 protein is CASSLGWRNEKLFF. The CDR3 DNA reads TGTGCCAGCAGCTTAGGGTGGCGGAATGAAAAACTGTTTTTT. The entire variable domain, with the rest obtained from reference TRBV7-9 and TRBJ1-4, is as follows: DTGVSQNPRHKITKRGQNVTFRCDPISEHNRLYWYRQTLGQGPEFLTYFQNEAQLEKSRLLSDRFSAERPKGSFSTLEIQRTEQGDSAMYLCASSLGWRNEKLFFGSGTQLSVL.

On this clone itself: Relative to the germline gene, one junction end is altered; a read error may explain this. V is TRBV6-1 and J is TRBJ1-2; a possible D gene is TRBD1 (5 bases). The germline V gene encodes CDR1 MNHNS and CDR2 SASEGT. This CDR3 is 12 amino acids long. This CDR3 is CASSEAGYAYTF. CDR3 sequence (DNA): TGTGCCAGCAGCGAGGCAGGGTATGCCTACACCTTC.

The chain combines TRBV27 with TRBJ1-3; D is uncertain. Trimming shortened V by 6 bases and J by 2 bases, and 14 bases separated the two germline ends. Germline CDR1 reads MNHEY; CDR2 reads SMNVEV (reference sequence). The CDR3 sequence is 15 residues long. The CDR3 DNA reads TGTGCCAGCAGCGGGTCCGCGGGTACTGGAAACACCATATATTTT. This translates into CASSGSAGTGNTIYF.

CDR3 bases: TGTGCCAGCAGCCAACTACGGGGGGCGCGGTCACCCCTCCACTTT. Amino acids: CASSQLRGARSPLHF. The chain uses TRBV11-2 and TRBJ1-6; a possible D gene is TRBD1 (6 bases). The V and J ends lost 5 bases and 10 bases respectively, with 18 bases between them. The CDR3 runs to 15 residues. Germline CDR1 SGHAT, CDR2 FQNNGV.

This clone appeared once. This sequence joins TRBV20-1 and TRBJ2-1; no definite D call. The CDR3 loop spans 11 amino acids. V lost 6 bases and J 10 bases, leaving 13 bases between the germline ends. Germline CDR1 is DFQATT and CDR2 is SNEGSKA (reference sequence). CDR3 sequence (DNA): TGCAGTGCGAGAACAGCCGGCGAGCAGTTCTTC. Residues: CSARTAGEQFF.

V and J are TRBV27 and TRBJ1-2; TRBD1 is a possible D gene (6 bases). The CDR3 consists of 13 residues. Germline V lookup: CDR1 MNHEY, CDR2 SMNVEV (reference sequence). Deletions cut 6 bases from V and 4 bases from J, with 12 bases between. In DNA form, the CDR3 reads TGTGCCAGCAGCCTGACAGGCGCCTATGGCTACACCTTC. Residues: CASSLTGAYGYTF.

The chain carries TRBV27 and TRBJ1-1, with D tentatively TRBD1 (6 bases). This CDR3 has 13 residues. Germline V gene sequence: CDR1 MNHEY, CDR2 SMNVEV (reference sequence). Trimming left V 8 bases short and J 3 bases short, with 13 bases between. The CDR3 DNA reads TGTGCCAGCCGGAAAACAGGGCACACTGAAGCTTTCTTT. Amino acid sequence: CASRKTGHTEAFF.

This clone was counted once. This rearrangement joins TRBV2 to TRBJ2-3; possible D gene TRBD2, 6 bases. CDR1 is SNHLY, CDR2 FYNNEI, per germline. The CDR3 totals 15 residues. V shed 5 bases and J shed 2 bases, with 14 bases lying between them. Here the CDR3 DNA reads TGTGCCAGCAGTTGGGGGGATGTTGACACAGATACGCAGTATTTT. Translation: CASSWGDVDTDTQYF. Full variable domain (rest looked up from reference TRBV2 and TRBJ2-3): EPEVTQTPSHQVTQMGQEVILRCVPISNHLYFYWYRQILGQKVEFLVSFYNNEISEKSEIFDDQFSVERPDGSNFTLKIRSTKLEDSAMYFCASSWGDVDTDTQYFGPGTRLTVL.

The chain is built from TRBV6-1 and TRBJ2-3; D perhaps matches TRBD2 (6 bases). This CDR3 is built from 13 residues. Germline loops: CDR1 MNHNS, CDR2 SASEGT. Trimming took off 1 base at V and 9 bases at J, with 11 bases between the two ends. The CDR3 sequence: CASSEEGGGTQYF. DNA of the CDR3: TGTGCCAGCAGTGAAGAGGGAGGTGGGACGCAGTATTTT.

The chain links TRBV5-1 to TRBJ1-2, with TRBD1 identical over 12 bases. CDR3 length equals 15 residues. Trimming removed 5 bases from V and 8 bases from J; junction bases left unmatched: 10. The germline V gene encodes CDR1 SGHRS and CDR2 YFSETQ. The chain's CDR3 is CASSNPGQGAFGYTF. CDR3 coding DNA: TGCGCCAGCAGTAACCCGGGACAGGGGGCGTTCGGCTACACCTTC.

The chain employs TRBV6-1 and TRBJ2-5; 10 nucleotides line up with TRBD1. Per germline, CDR1 MNHNS and CDR2 SASEGT. The CDR3 is made up of 15 amino acids. The V gene end was trimmed by 6 bases and the J gene end by 5 bases; junction bases not matched to a gene: 9. CDR3 amino acids: CASRRRQGAGETQYF. In DNA, the CDR3 is TGTGCCAGCAGAAGACGACAGGGGGCAGGGGAGACCCAGTACTTC.